Below, 21 T cell receptor beta chains from the same sample are listed, as sequenced in a study of shared clonotypes between healthy human individuals. Here immunoSEQ multiplex PCR was the method, and the copy in TCRdb shows in-frame clones only, minus some. The repertoire holds nearly 1,000,000 clones, with less than 85% as singletons. Material: memory CD4+ T cells sorted from blood. Indicated subset: CD45RA-negative fraction. These receptors were taken from a man aged 18 to 30 in good health.

The chain couples TRBV2 to TRBJ2-2; D is unresolved. This CDR3 is built from 13 residues. Between the trimmed V and J ends, which lost 5 bases and 0 bases, there was a span of 4 bases. Germline V CDR1 and CDR2: SNHLY, FYNNEI. The CDR3: CASSNTNTGELFF. Here the CDR3 DNA reads TGTGCCAGCAGTAATACGAACACCGGGGAGCTGTTTTTT.

This rearrangement joins TRBV7-2 to TRBJ2-1, with 8 bases fitting TRBD2. The CDR3 is 15 residues long. Losses at the gene ends were 5 bases for V and 3 bases for J; bases not matched to a gene: 6. The germline V gene encodes CDR1 SGHTA and CDR2 FQGNSA. CDR3 bases: TGTGCCAGCAGCCTCAGCGGGGGAAACTACAATGAGCAGTTCTTC. Translated, it gives CASSLSGGNYNEQFF.

This chain connects TRBV5-8 to TRBJ1-5; possibly TRBD1 for D (5 bases). Germline loops: CDR1 SGHTS, CDR2 YDEGEE. The CDR3 totals 19 residues. The V end was cut by 4 bases, the J end by 0 bases, with 23 bases between. CDR3 DNA: TGTGCCAGCAGCATGGTGCCTGACAGCCTGCCTTATAGCAATCAGCCCCAGCATTTT. Protein: CASSMVPDSLPYSNQPQHF.

V and J are TRBV5-1 and TRBJ2-7, with 11 positions matching TRBD1. The CDR3 has 17 residues. From germline, CDR1 is SGHRS and CDR2 YFSETQ. With V trimmed by 4 bases and J by 4 bases, 13 bases remained unmatched. This chain's CDR3 is CASSLRTGGTGFYEQYF. The CDR3 coding sequence is TGCGCCAGCAGCCTAAGGACAGGGGGCACAGGGTTTTACGAGCAGTACTTC.

This clone was observed a handful of times. The gene calls are TRBV28 and TRBJ1-2; no clear D. The V and J ends lost 3 bases and 4 bases respectively, with 12 bases between them. In germline, CDR1 is MDHEN, CDR2 SYDVKM. The CDR3 is 14 amino acids. The DNA of the CDR3 is TGTGCCAGCAGTTTGGGGAGGGAACCCTATGGCTACACCTTC. Residues: CASSLGREPYGYTF.

This rearrangement joins TRBV5-6 to TRBJ2-5; D remains unclear. The CDR3 covers 11 residues. CDR1 SGHDT and CDR2 YYEEEE come from the germline V gene. The V gene lost 3 bases and the J gene lost 7 bases, with 7 bases spanning the gap. This chain's CDR3 is CASSSIGTQYF. CDR3 coding DNA: TGTGCCAGCAGCTCAATAGGGACCCAGTACTTC.

This clone was observed a handful of times. V usage is TRBV4-1 and J usage is TRBJ2-7; D perhaps matches TRBD2 (6 bases). Per germline, CDR1 MGHRA and CDR2 YSYEKL. V lost 8 bases to trimming and J lost 3 bases, with 17 bases between them. CDR3 length equals 14 residues. The CDR3 sequence: CASSHPGVLYEQYF. The CDR3 coding sequence is TGCGCCAGCTCCCATCCGGGGGTCCTCTACGAGCAGTACTTC.

The chain couples TRBV4-3 to TRBJ1-2; D gene unclear. The CDR3 is made up of 15 amino acids. V dropped 0 bases and J dropped 7 bases, with 15 bases sitting between them. Looked up from germline, CDR1 is LGHNA and CDR2 is YSLEER. The CDR3 region has the DNA TGCGCCAGCAGCCAAGATGGACTCCGAGGTGGTGGCTACACCTTC. The encoded protein is CASSQDGLRGGGYTF.

The gene calls are TRBV12-5 and TRBJ2-7, with a tentative D call TRBD1 (5 bases). The V gene's germline CDR1 is LGHNT and CDR2 FRNRAP. This CDR3 comprises 13 residues. Trimming removed 5 bases at V and 4 bases at J, with 12 bases between. In DNA form, the CDR3 reads TGTGCTAGTGGTCGATCTCAGGGATACGAGCAGTACTTC. Its translation: CASGRSQGYEQYF. The whole variable domain, filled in from reference TRBV12-5 and TRBJ2-7, reads DARVTQTPRHKVTEMGQEVTMRCQPILGHNTVFWYRQTMMQGLELLAYFRNRAPLDDSGMPKDRFSAEMPDATLATLKIQPSEPRDSAVYFCASGRSQGYEQYFGPGTRLTVT.

J is TRBJ1-4 and V is TRBV30, with no clear D. The CDR3 has 13 amino acids. Germline CDR1 reads GTSNPN; CDR2 reads SVGIG (reference sequence). The ends were cut back, 1 base at V and 4 bases at J, with 7 bases in the middle. The CDR3 DNA reads as TGTGCCTGGAGTGGTCTGAGTAATGAAAAACTGTTTTTT. Translating it yields CAWSGLSNEKLFF.

This clone was counted between two and nine times. V and J are TRBV9 and TRBJ1-1; weak D call: TRBD1 (5 bases). CDR1 is SGDLS, CDR2 YYNGEE, per germline. CDR3 size: 15 residues. Deletions cut 4 bases from V and 1 base from J, with 14 bases between. The CDR3, as DNA: TGTGCCAGCAGCCCACGACAGATCCGGAACACTGAAGCTTTCTTT. Encoded protein: CASSPRQIRNTEAFF.

The chain couples TRBV18 to TRBJ1-4; TRBD1 aligns across 7 bases. The V gene's germline CDR1 is KGHSH and CDR2 LQKENI. The CDR3 is 15 amino acids. V shed 5 bases, J shed 8 bases, and the junction held 11 bases outside the gene matches. DNA of the CDR3: TGTGCCAGCTCAAAACGACAGGGAGTGGAGGAAAAACTGTTTTTT. This encodes CASSKRQGVEEKLFF.

V usage is TRBV5-1 and J usage is TRBJ2-1; D possibly uses TRBD1 or TRBD2 (6 bases each). Trimming removed 0 bases from V and 7 bases from J, with 17 bases in between. This CDR3 region has 16 residues. CDR1 is SGHRS and CDR2 is YFSETQ in the germline V gene. DNA for the CDR3: TGCGCCAGCAGCTTGGAGTCTAGCGCAAGGGGGAATGAGCAGTTCTTC. This sequence encodes CASSLESSARGNEQFF.

This clone was picked up one time. The chain carries TRBV25-1 and TRBJ2-5; 11 nucleotides align to TRBD1. The CDR3 extends over 13 amino acids. V was clipped by 8 bases and J by 4 bases; unmatched bases: 3. Looked up from germline, CDR1 is MGHDK and CDR2 is SYGVNS. The CDR3 coding sequence is TGTGCCAGCGGGACAGGGGGAAGAGAGACCCAGTACTTC. Translated: CASGTGGRETQYF. The variable domain in full, completed from reference TRBV25-1 and TRBJ2-5, reads EADIYQTPRYLVIGTGKKITLECSQTMGHDKMYWYQQDPGMELHLIHYSYGVNSTEKGDLSSESTVSRIRTEHFPLTLESARPSHTSQYLCASGTGGRETQYFGPGTRLLVL.

Turning to this clone: The sample carries other DNA sequences with the same CDR3. This chain connects TRBV9 to TRBJ2-3; 9 nucleotides line up with TRBD2. The CDR3 is 15 amino acids. V was pared by 3 bases and J by 2 bases, with 4 bases of the junction left unmatched. Germline V gene sequence: CDR1 SGDLS, CDR2 YYNGEE. The CDR3 sequence is CASSGAGGPTDTQYF. In DNA form, the CDR3 reads TGTGCCAGCAGCGGAGCGGGAGGCCCCACAGATACGCAGTATTTT.

The chain joins TRBV10-3 to TRBJ2-1, with 7 bases that match TRBD1. The CDR3 sequence is 13 residues long. Germline V CDR1 and CDR2: ENHRY, SYGVKD. J lost 5 bases, V lost 8 bases, and 6 bases had no gene match. The CDR3 loop is CAIGSGGNNEQFF. CDR3 coding DNA: TGTGCCATCGGTTCAGGGGGAAACAATGAGCAGTTCTTC.

This rearrangement joins TRBV9 to TRBJ2-5, with 7 bases identical to TRBD2. Trimming removed 3 bases from V and 6 bases from J; junction bases left unmatched: 8. Germline values: CDR1 SGDLS, CDR2 YYNGEE. This CDR3 spans 14 amino acids. The CDR3 sequence: CASSERDWGKTQYF. CDR3 coding DNA: TGTGCCAGCAGCGAGCGGGACTGGGGGAAGACCCAGTACTTC.

The chain couples TRBV2 to TRBJ1-4; no clear D gene. The germline V and J ends were trimmed by 4 bases and 5 bases, with 8 bases remaining between them. This CDR3 region has 13 residues. Germline V gene lookup returns CDR1 SNHLY and CDR2 FYNNEI. The CDR3 is CASSGGSNEKLFF. The CDR3 coding sequence is TGTGCCAGCAGTGGAGGTTCGAATGAAAAACTGTTTTTT.

In its sample, this clone was seen a few times. The gene calls are TRBV28 and TRBJ1-1; weak D call: TRBD1 (6 bases). The germline V gene has CDR1 MDHEN and CDR2 SYDVKM. V lost 7 bases, J lost 4 bases, and 16 bases lay in between. The CDR3 is made up of 14 amino acids. The CDR3 nucleotides are TGTGCCAGCACCCTTGGGGCAGGGGTCACTGAAGCTTTCTTT. It is translated as CASTLGAGVTEAFF.

The chain carries TRBV19 and TRBJ1-4; TRBD1 agrees at 7 bases. The CDR3 has 16 residues. CDR1 and CDR2 (germline): LNHDA, SQIVND (reference sequence). The V and J ends lost 5 bases and 2 bases, in that order; junction bases with no gene match: 8. CDR3 in DNA: TGTGCCAGTAGTGTCGACAGGGATGGGACTAATGAAAAACTGTTTTTT. This encodes CASSVDRDGTNEKLFF.

The chain uses TRBV5-1 and TRBJ2-7; TRBD2 matches 7 bases. There are 15 residues in the CDR3. Germline CDR1 and CDR2: SGHRS and YFSETQ. With 0 bases clipped from V and 4 bases from J, the junction kept 7 bases outside the gene matches. The CDR3 protein is CASSLAGREKYEQYF. CDR3 bases: TGCGCCAGCAGCTTGGCCGGGCGGGAGAAGTACGAGCAGTACTTC. The entire variable domain, with the rest obtained from reference TRBV5-1 and TRBJ2-7, is as follows: KAGVTQTPRYLIKTRGQQVTLSCSPISGHRSVSWYQQTPGQGLQFLFEYFSETQRNKGNFPGRFSGRQFSNSRSEMNVSTLELGDSALYLCASSLAGREKYEQYFGPGTRLTVT.